Shown below are 20 T cell receptor beta chains from a single sample sequenced in a study of beta chain features in type 1 diabetes listed by TCRdb under 2018. Libraries were made using the immunoSEQ multiplex PCR assay. The entire amount of isolated RNA was reverse transcribed using the High Capacity cDNA Reverse Transcription Kit, so the sequenced TCRB transcripts were expressed ones. TCRdb obtained this table from immuneACCESS and retained in-frame rearrangements with V and J assigned. These tables miss some clones; where compared with another copy, unresolved V genes account for less than half of the shortfall, and the remainder is unexplained. The sample table contains about 140,000 clones; only one count was recorded for 6.9% of them. The ten biggest clones cover around 1.5% of the sample. The sample consisted of central memory CD4+ T cells from blood. These receptors came from a woman younger than 45 in good health.

V gene TRBV7-9 combines with J gene TRBJ2-7; D may be TRBD2 (7 bases). This CDR3 contains 16 residues. Germline-derived CDR1 and CDR2 are SEHNR and FQNEAQ (reference sequence). V was clipped by 1 base and J by 4 bases, with 17 bases between them. The CDR3 DNA reads TGTGCCAGCAGCTTAGGGGAGGGGGACTGGAAGTACGAGCAGTACTTC. Amino acid sequence: CASSLGEGDWKYEQYF.

The chain carries TRBV5-1 and TRBJ2-7; 9 bases fit TRBD1. Trimming took 6 bases from V and 3 from J; bases not matched to a gene: 7. Per the germline V gene, CDR1 is SGHRS and CDR2 is YFSETQ. CDR3 length equals 14 residues. The CDR3 sequence: CASKGDREVYEQYF. CDR3 bases: TGCGCCAGCAAAGGGGACAGGGAGGTCTACGAGCAGTACTTC. Based on the CDR3 plus reference TRBV5-1 and TRBJ2-7, the full variable domain is KAGVTQTPRYLIKTRGQQVTLSCSPISGHRSVSWYQQTPGQGLQFLFEYFSETQRNKGNFPGRFSGRQFSNSRSEMNVSTLELGDSALYLCASKGDREVYEQYFGPGTRLTVT.

V and J are TRBV5-8 and TRBJ2-5; no definite D call. The CDR3 runs 12 residues. Trimming left V 0 bases short and J 7 bases short, with 7 bases between. Germline CDR1 is SGHTS and CDR2 is YDEGEE. The CDR3 coding sequence is TGTGCCAGCAGCTTGGACGGCGGGACCCAGTACTTC. Its protein is CASSLDGGTQYF.

This clone was counted only a few times. The rearrangement uses TRBV11-2 and TRBJ2-3; 10 bases map to TRBD2. V lost 6 bases to trimming and J lost 4 bases; unmatched junction nucleotides: 7. The CDR3 totals 15 residues. Germline V gene lookup returns CDR1 SGHAT and CDR2 FQNNGV. The CDR3 sequence is CASRSRLAGADTQYF. The CDR3 DNA reads as TGTGCCAGCAGGAGTCGACTAGCGGGCGCAGATACGCAGTATTTT.

This clone was picked up many times. The junction departs from germline at one end; a sequencing error may be responsible. The chain combines TRBV7-7 with TRBJ2-1, with TRBD2 matching 7 bases. The V gene's germline CDR1 is SSHAT and CDR2 FNYEAQ (reference sequence). This CDR3 region has 16 residues. CDR3 sequence reads: CASSLVPAGPAGEQFF. The CDR3 DNA sequence: TGTGCTAGCAGCTTAGTTCCAGCGGGACCGGCGGGTGAGCAGTTCTTC.

This clone was seen more than once but under ten times. The J gene is TRBJ1-2, the V gene TRBV6-5; D remains unclear. Trimming took 5 bases from V and 4 from J, leaving 14 bases between them. The CDR3 runs 14 residues. Germline loops: CDR1 MNHEY, CDR2 SVGAGI. The CDR3 protein is CASSVLSGIYGYTF. CDR3 bases: TGTGCCAGCAGTGTCCTATCGGGGATCTATGGCTACACCTTC.

V usage is TRBV27 and J usage is TRBJ2-1, with 11 bases fitting TRBD2. This CDR3 contains 16 residues. The ends lost 5 bases at V and 5 bases at J; junction bases unmatched: 8. Germline V CDR1 and CDR2: MNHEY, SMNVEV (reference sequence). The CDR3 loop is CASSRYSSGRHNEQFF. The CDR3 DNA sequence: TGTGCCAGCAGTCGCTACTCTAGCGGGAGGCACAATGAGCAGTTCTTC.

This clone was counted between two and nine times. The chain carries TRBV30 and TRBJ2-1; TRBD2 matches at 10 bases. In germline, CDR1 is GTSNPN, CDR2 SVGIG (reference sequence). CDR3 size: 16 residues. With V trimmed by 0 bases and J by 4 bases, 6 bases remained unmatched. The CDR3 sequence: CAWSVVTGLAYNEQFF. The CDR3 coding sequence is TGTGCCTGGAGTGTAGTAACGGGACTAGCGTACAATGAGCAGTTCTTC.

A few counts support this clone. The J gene is TRBJ2-2, the V gene TRBV15, with D tentatively TRBD2 (5 bases). This CDR3 is 14 amino acids long. The V gene's germline CDR1 is LNHNV and CDR2 YYDKDF (reference sequence). Trimming pared 1 base from V and 3 bases from J, leaving 6 bases between. CDR3 sequence: CATSRAGYTGELFF. The CDR3 region has the DNA TGTGCCACCAGCAGAGCGGGGTACACCGGGGAGCTGTTTTTT.

The chain uses TRBV19 and TRBJ2-7; 7 bases fit TRBD1. Trimming at V came to 0 bases and at J to 9 bases, leaving 5 bases not matched to a gene. From germline, CDR1 is LNHDA and CDR2 SQIVND (reference sequence). The CDR3 is made up of 13 amino acids. The CDR3 DNA sequence: TGTGCCAGTAGTATAGATTTGGGGACAGCGCAGTACTTC. Protein product: CASSIDLGTAQYF.

This chain connects TRBV5-4 to TRBJ1-1; the D gene is possibly TRBD1 (5 bases). Per germline, CDR1 SGHNT and CDR2 YYREEE (reference sequence). Trimming cost V 0 bases and J 4 bases, with 13 bases left between them. This CDR3 spans 15 amino acids. CDR3 nucleotides: TGTGCCAGCAGCTTGGCCGGCGGGAGGGGCACTGAAGCTTTCTTT. Protein: CASSLAGGRGTEAFF.

The CDR3: CSAGGDTEAFF. In nucleotides, the CDR3 is TGCAGTGCCGGAGGGGACACTGAAGCTTTCTTT. The chain carries TRBV20-1 and TRBJ1-1; tentative D call: TRBD1 (5 bases). Germline values: CDR1 DFQATT, CDR2 SNEGSKA (reference sequence). The ends were cut back, 6 bases at V and 3 bases at J, with 8 bases in the middle. There are 11 residues in the CDR3.

This clone was recorded a few times. The J gene is TRBJ1-5, the V gene TRBV27; possibly TRBD1 for D (5 bases). Germline-derived CDR1 and CDR2 are MNHEY and SMNVEV (reference sequence). V lost 3 bases, J lost 1 base, and 10 bases lay in between. The CDR3 length is 15 residues. The CDR3 DNA reads TGTGCCAGCAGTTTTGGGCGGGACAGCAATCAGCCCCAGCATTTT. This encodes CASSFGRDSNQPQHF.

This clone was detected a few times. CDR3 nucleotide sequence: TGTGCCAGTAGTGAACAGAAAGAGACCCAGTACTTC. This encodes CASSEQKETQYF. The chain couples TRBV19 to TRBJ2-5; D is unclear. The CDR3 loop spans 12 amino acids. V shed 5 bases and J shed 3 bases, with 7 bases lying between them. Germline-derived CDR1 and CDR2 are LNHDA and SQIVND (reference sequence).

The chain links TRBV19 to TRBJ2-1; TRBD1 agrees at 9 bases. CDR3 length equals 15 residues. Per the germline V gene, CDR1 is LNHDA and CDR2 is SQIVND (reference sequence). Losses at the gene ends were 3 bases for V and 4 bases for J; bases not matched to a gene: 4. CDR3 in amino acids: CASSMGTGSYNEQFF. CDR3 coding DNA: TGTGCCAGTAGTATGGGGACAGGGTCGTACAATGAGCAGTTCTTC. The complete variable domain, with remaining parts taken from reference TRBV19 and TRBJ2-1, reads DGGITQSPKYLFRKEGQNVTLSCEQNLNHDAMYWYRQDPGQGLRLIYYSQIVNDFQKGDIAEGYSVSREKKESFPLTVTSAQKNPTAFYLCASSMGTGSYNEQFFGPGTRLTVL.

This clone was counted a few times. This chain uses TRBV7-8 with TRBJ2-7, with no clear D. This CDR3 is 13 amino acids long. Trimming pared 3 bases from V and 4 bases from J, leaving 10 bases between. Germline CDR1 and CDR2: SGHVS and FQNEAQ. The CDR3 DNA is TGTGCCAGCAGCTTGGCTAGGTTTTACGAGCAGTACTTC. This gives the protein CASSLARFYEQYF.

Of note for this clone: The same CDR3 can be traced to other DNA sequences in this sample. V is TRBV15 and J is TRBJ2-5; possible D gene TRBD2, 6 bases. V was cut by 1 base and J by 2 bases, with 8 bases left in between. Germline V gives CDR1 LNHNV, CDR2 YYDKDF (reference sequence). The CDR3 extends over 14 amino acids. CDR3 in amino acids: CATSRGDSQETQYF. CDR3 sequence (DNA): TGTGCCACCAGCAGAGGGGACTCTCAAGAGACCCAGTACTTC.

The chain recombines TRBV19 with TRBJ2-7; TRBD1 is a possible D gene (6 bases). The CDR3 contains 13 residues. Germline CDR1 is LNHDA and CDR2 is SQIVND (reference sequence). Trimming cost V 3 bases and J 5 bases, with 11 bases left between them. The CDR3 DNA is TGTGCCAGTAGTATTGGGACAATCGACGAGCAGTACTTC. Its protein is CASSIGTIDEQYF.

J is TRBJ2-2 and V is TRBV2, with D perhaps matching TRBD1 (5 bases). Trimming took 6 bases from V and 1 from J, leaving 12 bases between them. Germline values: CDR1 SNHLY, CDR2 FYNNEI. This CDR3 has 15 residues. The CDR3 coding sequence is TGTGCCAGCAGATTGGTCGGACAGAACACCGGGGAGCTGTTTTTT. It translates to CASRLVGQNTGELFF.

This chain uses TRBV7-2 with TRBJ2-3; D might be TRBD1 (6 bases). V was clipped by 6 bases and J by 10 bases, with 14 bases between them. Germline V gives CDR1 SGHTA, CDR2 FQGNSA. The length of the CDR3 is 12 residues. The CDR3 loop is CASSRYSGAQYF. DNA of the CDR3: TGTGCCAGCAGTCGGTACTCAGGGGCGCAGTATTTT.